The 2 T cell receptor beta chains presented below share a single source sample, sequenced in a study of tumor-infiltrating lymphocytes in localized non-small cell lung cancer. Using immunoSEQ multiplex PCR, the repertoire was profiled, and TCRdb retains in-frame clones only, with some absent. The table has 10,000 or so clones, approximately 78% seen once. The sample consisted of lung tumor tissue. These receptors were obtained from a human donor with non-small cell lung cancer.

This clone was detected a few times. The rearrangement links TRBV19 to TRBJ1-2; 7 positions agree with TRBD1. J lost 5 bases, V lost 6 bases, and 9 bases had no gene match. CDR1 LNHDA and CDR2 SQIVND come from the germline V gene (reference sequence). The CDR3 spans 14 residues. CDR3 sequence (DNA): TGTGCCAGTAGCAAGGACAGGTTTTCATATGGCTACACCTTC. It is translated as CASSKDRFSYGYTF.

Details on this clone: The identical CDR3 is also encoded by other nucleotide sequences in the sample. CDR3 protein: CASSPQGGQPQHF. The CDR3 DNA is TGTGCCAGCTCACCGCAGGGTGGTCAGCCCCAGCATTTT. V is TRBV18 and J is TRBJ1-5, with a weak D call TRBD1 (5 bases). The germline CDR1 and CDR2 sequences are KGHSH and LQKENI. V was trimmed by 3 bases and J by 6 bases, leaving 9 bases between them. The CDR3 covers 13 residues. Full variable domain (outside the CDR3, taken from reference TRBV18 and TRBJ1-5): NAGVMQNPRHLVRRRGQEARLRCSPMKGHSHVYWYRQLPEEGLKFMVYLQKENIIDESGMPKERFSAEFPKEGPSILRIQQVVRGDSAAYFCASSPQGGQPQHFGDGTRLSIL.